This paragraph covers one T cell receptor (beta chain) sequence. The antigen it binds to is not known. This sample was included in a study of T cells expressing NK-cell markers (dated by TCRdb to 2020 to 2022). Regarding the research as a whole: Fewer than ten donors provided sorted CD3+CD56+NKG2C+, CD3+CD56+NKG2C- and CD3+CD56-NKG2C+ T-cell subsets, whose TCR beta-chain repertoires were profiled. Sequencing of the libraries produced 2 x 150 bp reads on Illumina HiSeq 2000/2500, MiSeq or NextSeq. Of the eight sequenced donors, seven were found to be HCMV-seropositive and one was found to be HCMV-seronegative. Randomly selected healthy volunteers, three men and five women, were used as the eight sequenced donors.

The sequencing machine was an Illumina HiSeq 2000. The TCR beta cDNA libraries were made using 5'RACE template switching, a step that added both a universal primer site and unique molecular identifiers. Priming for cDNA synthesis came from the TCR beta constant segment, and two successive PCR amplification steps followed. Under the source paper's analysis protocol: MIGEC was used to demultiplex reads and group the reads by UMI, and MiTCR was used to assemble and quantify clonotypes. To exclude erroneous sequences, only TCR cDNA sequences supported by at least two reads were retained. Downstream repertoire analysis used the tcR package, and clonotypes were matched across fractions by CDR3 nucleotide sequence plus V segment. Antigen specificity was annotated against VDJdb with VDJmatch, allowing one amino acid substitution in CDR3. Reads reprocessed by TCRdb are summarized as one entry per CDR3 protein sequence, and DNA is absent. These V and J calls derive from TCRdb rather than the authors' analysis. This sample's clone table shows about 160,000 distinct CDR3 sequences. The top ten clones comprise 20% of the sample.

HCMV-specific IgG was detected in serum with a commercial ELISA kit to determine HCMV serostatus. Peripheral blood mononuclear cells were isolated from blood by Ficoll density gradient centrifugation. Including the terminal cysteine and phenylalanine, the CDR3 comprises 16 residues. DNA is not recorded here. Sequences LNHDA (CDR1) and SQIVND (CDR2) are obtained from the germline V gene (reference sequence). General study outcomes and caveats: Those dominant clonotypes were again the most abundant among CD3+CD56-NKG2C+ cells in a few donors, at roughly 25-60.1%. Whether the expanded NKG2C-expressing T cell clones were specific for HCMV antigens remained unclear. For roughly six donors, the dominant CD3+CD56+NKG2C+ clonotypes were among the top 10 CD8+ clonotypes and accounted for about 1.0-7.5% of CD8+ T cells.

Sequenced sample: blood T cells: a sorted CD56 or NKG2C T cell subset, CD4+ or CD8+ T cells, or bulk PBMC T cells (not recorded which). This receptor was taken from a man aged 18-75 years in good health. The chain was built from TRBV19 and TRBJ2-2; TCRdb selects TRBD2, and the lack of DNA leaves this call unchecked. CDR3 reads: CASSMAPRPNTGELFF.